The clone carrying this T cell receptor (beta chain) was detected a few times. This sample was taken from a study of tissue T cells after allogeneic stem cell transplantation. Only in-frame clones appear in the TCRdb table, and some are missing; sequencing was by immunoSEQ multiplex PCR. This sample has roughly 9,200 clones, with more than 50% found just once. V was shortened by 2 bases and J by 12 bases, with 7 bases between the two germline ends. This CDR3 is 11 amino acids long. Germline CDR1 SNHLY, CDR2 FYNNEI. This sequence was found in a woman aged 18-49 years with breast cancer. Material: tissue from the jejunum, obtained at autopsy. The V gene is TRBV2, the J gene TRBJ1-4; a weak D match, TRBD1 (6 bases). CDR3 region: CASSEKGELFF. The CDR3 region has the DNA TGTGCCAGCAGTGAAAAGGGGGAACTGTTTTTT.